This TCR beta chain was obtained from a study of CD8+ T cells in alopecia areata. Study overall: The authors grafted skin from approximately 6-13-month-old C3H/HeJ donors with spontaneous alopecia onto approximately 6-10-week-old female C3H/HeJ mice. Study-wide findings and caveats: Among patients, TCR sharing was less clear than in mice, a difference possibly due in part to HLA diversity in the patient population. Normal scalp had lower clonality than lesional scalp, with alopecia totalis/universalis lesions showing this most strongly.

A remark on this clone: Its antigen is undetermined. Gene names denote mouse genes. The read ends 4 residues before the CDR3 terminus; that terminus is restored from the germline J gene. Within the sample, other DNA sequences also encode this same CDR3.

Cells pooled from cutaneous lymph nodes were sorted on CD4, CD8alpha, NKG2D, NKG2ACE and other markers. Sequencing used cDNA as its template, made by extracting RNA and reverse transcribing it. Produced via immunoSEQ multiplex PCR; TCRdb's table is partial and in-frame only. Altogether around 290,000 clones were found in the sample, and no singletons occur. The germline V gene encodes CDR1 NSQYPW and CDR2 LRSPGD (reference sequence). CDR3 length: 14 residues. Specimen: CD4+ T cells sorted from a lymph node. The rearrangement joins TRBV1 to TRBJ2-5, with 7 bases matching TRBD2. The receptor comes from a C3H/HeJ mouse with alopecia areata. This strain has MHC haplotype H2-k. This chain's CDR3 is CTCSAGGRKDTQYF. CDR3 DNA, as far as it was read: TGCACCTGCAGTGCGGGGGGGAGAAAAGAC.